Presented here are 23 T cell receptor beta chains from one specimen sequenced in a study of cytomegalovirus exposure and HLA in healthy donors. The PCR contained 60 Vbeta and 13 Jbeta primers. Profiling relied on immunoSEQ multiplex PCR, and the TCRdb table lists in-frame clones only, not all of them. The data contain 150,000 to 200,000 clones, approximately 86% of them singletons. The sample was PBMCs. The receptors originated from a woman aged 18-35 years in good health and CMV-seronegative.

The chain combines TRBV19 with TRBJ1-2; D ambiguous. Trimming shortened V by 1 base and J by 7 bases, and 16 bases separated the two germline ends. Germline values: CDR1 LNHDA, CDR2 SQIVND (reference sequence). CDR3 length: 15 residues. The CDR3 coding sequence is TGTGCCAGTAGTATAGGAGCGCCCCGGCTCTCTGGCTACACCTTC. Residues: CASSIGAPRLSGYTF.

The V call is TRBV5-1, the J call TRBJ2-7; D is possibly TRBD1 (5 bases). Germline-derived CDR1 and CDR2 are SGHRS and YFSETQ. The CDR3 runs 13 residues. Between the trimmed V and J ends, which lost 0 bases and 1 base, there was a span of 5 bases. CDR3 sequence reads: CASSLGQSYEQYF. As DNA, the CDR3 is TGCGCCAGCAGCTTGGGACAGTCCTACGAGCAGTACTTC.

This clone was recorded only once. CDR3 in amino acids: CASSGSSGSLRSTGELFF. The DNA of the CDR3 is TGTGCCAGCAGTGGCAGTTCCGGGTCCCTGCGAAGCACCGGGGAGCTGTTTTTT. The chain joins TRBV7-9 to TRBJ2-2; D is undetermined. Trimming left V 6 bases short and J 4 bases short, with 24 bases between. The germline V gene encodes CDR1 SEHNR and CDR2 FQNEAQ (reference sequence). The length of the CDR3 is 18 residues.

This chain uses TRBV7-8 with TRBJ2-7; TRBD1 is a possible D gene (6 bases). CDR3 length equals 14 residues. The V end lost 0 bases, the J end lost 3 bases, and 9 bases lay between the germline ends. Germline values: CDR1 SGHVS, CDR2 FQNEAQ. CDR3 in DNA: TGTGCCAGCAGCTTAGCGGGGGCCATCTACGAGCAGTACTTC. It specifies CASSLAGAIYEQYF.

V gene TRBV27 combines with J gene TRBJ2-1, with D unresolved. Per the germline V gene, CDR1 is MNHEY and CDR2 is SMNVEV (reference sequence). Trimming left V 7 bases short and J 1 base short, with 11 bases between. This CDR3 region has 14 residues. The CDR3 protein is CASNTRTSYNEQFF. The CDR3 DNA reads as TGTGCCAGCAATACTCGCACTTCCTACAATGAGCAGTTCTTC.

This clone was observed a few times. The rearrangement joins TRBV7-8 to TRBJ2-3; 8 bases line up with TRBD2. Germline loops: CDR1 SGHVS, CDR2 FQNEAQ. V was pared by 2 bases and J by 3 bases, with 10 bases of the junction left unmatched. The CDR3 covers 17 residues. The CDR3 sequence: CASSLISGAGGTDTQYF. In DNA, the CDR3 is TGTGCCAGCAGCTTAATCAGTGGCGCGGGAGGAACAGATACGCAGTATTTT. The whole variable domain, remainder taken from reference TRBV7-8 and TRBJ2-3, is GAGVSQSPRYKVAKRGQDVALRCDPISGHVSLFWYQQALGQGPEFLTYFQNEAQLDKSGLPSDRFFAERPEGSVSTLKIQRTQQEDSAVYLCASSLISGAGGTDTQYFGPGTRLTVL.

The V call is TRBV7-6, the J call TRBJ2-7; TRBD2 aligns across 7 bases. CDR1 is SGHVS and CDR2 is FNYEAQ in the germline V gene. CDR3 length equals 15 residues. J gave up 10 bases and V 0 bases, and 12 bases lay outside the gene matches. The CDR3 nucleotides read TGTGCCAGCAGCTTAGCCGGGACTAAAGGGGATGTACAGTACTTC. It translates to CASSLAGTKGDVQYF.

The chain recombines TRBV10-3 with TRBJ2-3; TRBD2 is a possible D gene (7 bases). CDR3 length: 15 amino acids. Germline CDR1 ENHRY, CDR2 SYGVKD. The V end lost 3 bases, the J end lost 3 bases, and 13 bases lay between the germline ends. The CDR3 DNA reads as TGTGCCATCAGTGACGAGGGGGGGCAAACAGATACGCAGTATTTT. Residues: CAISDEGGQTDTQYF.

This chain uses TRBV7-9 with TRBJ2-2, with TRBD1 matching over 7 bases. CDR1 is SEHNR, CDR2 FQNEAQ, per germline (reference sequence). The J segment lost 9 bases and the V segment lost 4 bases, leaving 8 bases of the junction unmatched. This CDR3 has 14 amino acids. CDR3 in amino acids: CASSSTRTGRELFF. The CDR3 region has the DNA TGTGCCAGCAGCTCGACACGGACAGGCAGGGAGCTGTTTTTT.

V usage is TRBV7-7 and J usage is TRBJ2-1; 10 bases align to TRBD2. In germline, CDR1 is SSHAT, CDR2 FNYEAQ (reference sequence). Trimming cost V 5 bases and J 8 bases; bases outside gene matches: 9. This CDR3 contains 15 residues. CDR3: CASSPSGGAVHEQFF. CDR3 coding DNA: TGTGCCAGCAGCCCAAGCGGGGGGGCAGTCCATGAGCAGTTCTTC. The entire variable domain, with the rest obtained from reference TRBV7-7 and TRBJ2-1, is as follows: GAGVSQSPRYKVTKRGQDVTLRCDPISSHATLYWYQQALGQGPEFLTYFNYEAQPDKSGLPSDRFSAERPEGSISTLTIQRTEQRDSAMYRCASSPSGGAVHEQFFGPGTRLTVL.

CDR3: CASSQGGLTTGELFF. The CDR3 nucleotides read TGTGCCAGCAGTCAGGGGGGACTGACCACCGGGGAGCTGTTTTTT. J is TRBJ2-2 and V is TRBV2; possibly TRBD1 for D (7 bases). Germline CDR1 is SNHLY and CDR2 is FYNNEI. The CDR3 has 15 amino acids. Trimming took 5 bases from V and 4 from J, leaving 14 bases between them.

The chain links TRBV23-1 to TRBJ1-1; perhaps TRBD1 as D (5 bases). TRBV23-1 falls under the ORF class, with uncertain function. Trimming cost V 5 bases and J 4 bases, with 11 bases left between them. The CDR3 totals 13 residues. The CDR3 is CASSVQVGTEAFF. In DNA form, the CDR3 reads TGCGCCAGCAGTGTACAGGTGGGCACTGAAGCTTTCTTT.

This clone was observed a handful of times. This chain connects TRBV5-4 to TRBJ2-1; 8 bases agree with TRBD2. Germline CDR1 SGHNT, CDR2 YYREEE (reference sequence). This CDR3 contains 16 residues. V trimming: 5 bases; J trimming: 2 bases; junction bases outside the gene matches: 9. CDR3 region: CASREALGGAYNEQFF. CDR3 nucleotide sequence: TGTGCCAGCAGGGAAGCTCTCGGGGGGGCCTACAATGAGCAGTTCTTC.

The chain couples TRBV15 to TRBJ1-2; 9 bases match TRBD1. The CDR3 contains 17 residues. Germline-derived CDR1 and CDR2 are LNHNV and YYDKDF (reference sequence). After removal of 0 bases from V and 7 bases from J, the junction contained 12 bases not matched to a gene. CDR3 residues: CATSRDRGDRDGSGYTF. In nucleotides, the CDR3 is TGTGCCACCAGCAGAGATCGGGGGGACAGGGACGGGTCTGGCTACACCTTC.

The chain has TRBV6-5 and TRBJ2-3; no reliable D call. This CDR3 is 15 amino acids long. The germline V gene has CDR1 MNHEY and CDR2 SVGAGI. V was trimmed by 0 bases and J by 0 bases, leaving 7 bases between them. Written as DNA, the CDR3 is TGTGCCAGCAGTTACTCGCAGGCTAGCACAGATACGCAGTATTTT. Its translation is CASSYSQASTDTQYF.

The chain joins TRBV7-9 to TRBJ2-3; D gene ambiguous. Trimming cost V 7 bases and J 6 bases, with 8 bases left between them. Germline V CDR1 and CDR2: SEHNR, FQNEAQ (reference sequence). CDR3 length: 11 residues. Here the CDR3 reads CASNYLDTQYF. Written as DNA, the CDR3 is TGTGCCAGCAACTACCTTGATACGCAGTATTTT.

The chain recombines TRBV19 with TRBJ1-6, with 9 bases that match TRBD1. This CDR3 has 14 residues. CDR1 and CDR2 from the germline V gene are LNHDA and SQIVND (reference sequence). V lost 3 bases and J lost 9; bases outside the gene matches: 3. CDR3 nucleotides: TGTGCCAGTAGTATCACAGGGGGCCCTTCACCCCTCCACTTT. Translated, it gives CASSITGGPSPLHF.

The table lists this clone with a count of one. This sequence joins TRBV5-1 and TRBJ2-5; the match to TRBD2 covers 7 bases. The CDR3 is made up of 14 amino acids. J lost 3 bases, V lost 5 bases, and 7 bases had no gene match. Germline CDR1 SGHRS, CDR2 YFSETQ. The CDR3 here is CASRIRLAEETQYF. CDR3 nucleotides: TGCGCCAGCAGGATAAGACTAGCCGAAGAGACCCAGTACTTC. The complete variable domain, with remaining parts taken from reference TRBV5-1 and TRBJ2-5, reads KAGVTQTPRYLIKTRGQQVTLSCSPISGHRSVSWYQQTPGQGLQFLFEYFSETQRNKGNFPGRFSGRQFSNSRSEMNVSTLELGDSALYLCASRIRLAEETQYFGPGTRLLVL.

This chain uses TRBV7-6 with TRBJ1-3; 7 bases align to TRBD1. V was clipped by 2 bases and J by 7 bases; unmatched bases: 5. The CDR3 sequence is 14 residues long. Germline lookup yields CDR1 SGHVS and CDR2 FNYEAQ. The CDR3 sequence: CASSLTQGGNTIYF. In DNA, the CDR3 is TGTGCCAGCAGCTTAACCCAGGGGGGCAACACCATATATTTT.

This clone was seen only once. The V and J genes are TRBV27 and TRBJ1-5; 7 nucleotides match TRBD1. Germline CDR1 and CDR2: MNHEY and SMNVEV (reference sequence). J gave up 6 bases and V 4 bases, and 9 bases lay outside the gene matches. CDR3 length: 15 residues. The CDR3 sequence is CASSSLTGPGQPQHF. CDR3 sequence (DNA): TGTGCCAGCAGTTCCTTGACAGGGCCAGGTCAGCCCCAGCATTTT.

Concerning this clone itself: Other DNA sequences from this sample encode an identical CDR3 as well. The J gene is TRBJ1-1, the V gene TRBV28; possible D gene TRBD1, 6 bases. V was pared by 6 bases and J by 2 bases, with 13 bases between. The CDR3 totals 14 residues. Germline loops: CDR1 MDHEN, CDR2 SYDVKM. CDR3 DNA sequence: TGTGCCAGCAGCTCCGGGACACCTAACACTGAAGCTTTCTTT. It is translated as CASSSGTPNTEAFF.

The J gene is TRBJ1-4, the V gene TRBV7-2, with D perhaps TRBD1 (6 bases). This CDR3 is built from 15 residues. V lost 5 bases, J lost 5 bases, and 15 bases lay in between. The germline V gene has CDR1 SGHTA and CDR2 FQGNSA. The CDR3 reads CASSPQQGPNEKLFF. The CDR3 nucleotides read TGTGCCAGCAGCCCCCAACAGGGTCCGAATGAAAAACTGTTTTTT.

The V gene is TRBV10-3, the J gene TRBJ2-7, with D possibly being TRBD2 (5 bases). The CDR3 runs to 12 residues. V gave up 6 bases and J gave up 6 bases, with 12 bases separating them. Germline loops: CDR1 ENHRY, CDR2 SYGVKD. The CDR3 nucleotides are TGTGCCATCAGCCGGCCGGGGTCCGAGCAGTACTTC. Residues: CAISRPGSEQYF.